Shown below are 30 T cell receptor beta chains from a single sample sequenced in a study of T-cell memory formation after mild COVID-19. TCRdb re-analysed the 5' RACE reads in MiXCR, keeping a single row per CDR3 protein. The table includes 400,000 or so distinct CDR3 sequences, 20% detected once. Sequenced material: PBMCs or a T cell subset sorted from them (not recorded which). These receptors were obtained from an adult woman who had mild COVID-19 (a few samples of this study predate the infection). Cell type and time point are not known.

V is TRBV20-1 and J is TRBJ2-5; D is unclear. The V end lost 2 bases, the J end lost 1 base, and 14 bases lay between the germline ends. The CDR3 has 15 residues. The germline V gene encodes CDR1 DFQATT and CDR2 SNEGSKA (reference sequence). In nucleotides, the CDR3 is TGCAGTGCTAGACCAAACTCGTATCTCCAAGAGACCCAGTACTTC. Translation: CSARPNSYLQETQYF.

Only a few counts were recorded for this clonotype. The chain has TRBV11-2 and TRBJ2-1; a possible D gene is TRBD1 (5 bases). Germline assignment: CDR1 SGHAT and CDR2 FQNNGV. Trimming pared 1 base from V and 4 bases from J, leaving 8 bases between. This CDR3 is 14 amino acids long. This CDR3 reads CASSLGSGYNEQFF. The CDR3 DNA reads as TGTGCCAGCAGCTTAGGGTCAGGGTACAATGAGCAGTTCTTC. Based on the CDR3 plus reference TRBV11-2 and TRBJ2-1, the full variable domain is EAGVAQSPRYKIIEKRQSVAFWCNPISGHATLYWYQQILGQGPKLLIQFQNNGVVDDSQLPKDRFSAERLKGVDSTLKIQPAKLEDSAVYLCASSLGSGYNEQFFGPGTRLTVL.

The gene calls are TRBV4-2 and TRBJ2-3; 9 nucleotides match TRBD1. Germline loops: CDR1 LGHNA, CDR2 YNFKEQ. J gave up 4 bases and V 1 base, and 9 bases lay outside the gene matches. This CDR3 spans 17 amino acids. CDR3 region: CASSQAASTGGADTQYF. The CDR3 bases are TGTGCCAGCAGCCAAGCGGCTTCGACAGGGGGGGCAGATACGCAGTATTTT.

The chain combines TRBV3-2 with TRBJ1-4; TRBD1, the D gene given by the table, was not confirmed from the DNA. TRBV3-2 is a pseudogene. This CDR3 region has 21 residues. The CDR3 region has the DNA TGTGCCAGCAGCCAAGACTTAACGTTGGGACAGGGGGCGGCAACTAATGAAAAACTGTTTTTT. As protein: CASSQDLTLGQGAATNEKLFF.

This clonotype appeared a few times. The CDR3 loop is CASSALNSGRSETQYF. CDR3 in DNA: TGTGCCAGCAGTGCCCTGAATAGCGGGAGATCAGAGACCCAGTACTTC. The chain links TRBV25-1 to TRBJ2-5, with 9 bases matching TRBD2. Germline V gives CDR1 MGHDK, CDR2 SYGVNS. Trimming cost V 4 bases and J 4 bases; bases outside gene matches: 10. The CDR3 runs 16 residues.

This chain joins TRBV5-5 and TRBJ2-7; D is ambiguous. Germline assignment: CDR1 SGHKS and CDR2 YYEKEE (reference sequence). The CDR3 is 13 residues long. Trimming removed 1 base at V and 7 bases at J, with 12 bases between. This CDR3 is CASSLKVVGEQYF. In nucleotides, the CDR3 is TGTGCCAGCAGCTTGAAGGTCGTGGGAGAGCAGTACTTC.

This clonotype was found a few times. The chain has TRBV7-3 and TRBJ2-1, with no clear D. V was clipped by 0 bases and J by 10 bases, with 7 bases between them. The CDR3 is made up of 12 amino acids. Per germline, CDR1 SGHTA and CDR2 FQGTGA. The CDR3 region is CASSLTRYEQFF. CDR3 bases: TGTGCCAGCAGCTTAACTAGGTACGAGCAGTTCTTC.

The chain couples TRBV9 to TRBJ2-7; D not certain. The germline V gene encodes CDR1 SGDLS and CDR2 YYNGEE. The CDR3 is 16 amino acids. V shed 3 bases and J shed 0 bases, with 16 bases lying between them. This CDR3 reads CASSARRAASSYEQYF. The CDR3 DNA reads as TGTGCCAGCAGCGCCCGTAGAGCCGCCAGCTCCTACGAGCAGTACTTC.

The chain uses TRBV20-1 and TRBJ2-7; 9 nucleotides align to TRBD1. Germline CDR1 DFQATT, CDR2 SNEGSKA (reference sequence). The CDR3 covers 15 residues. After removal of 6 bases from V and 2 bases from J, the junction contained 11 bases not matched to a gene. This CDR3 is CSAPIRNRGPYEQYF. CDR3 DNA: TGCAGTGCCCCCATAAGGAACAGGGGGCCCTACGAGCAGTACTTC.

The chain recombines TRBV28 with TRBJ2-2, with 8 bases lining up with TRBD2. Germline V gene lookup returns CDR1 MDHEN and CDR2 SYDVKM. With 4 bases clipped from V and 6 bases from J, the junction kept 10 bases outside the gene matches. The CDR3 loop spans 16 amino acids. The DNA of the CDR3 is TGTGCCAGCAGTTCAAATAGCGGGGTTGGGGCCGGGGAGCTGTTTTTT. Translating it yields CASSSNSGVGAGELFF.

The genes are TRBV20-1 and TRBJ2-3; 7 bases agree with TRBD1. The trim removed 4 bases at V and 0 bases at J, leaving 7 bases unmatched. The CDR3 spans 15 residues. CDR1 DFQATT and CDR2 SNEGSKA come from the germline V gene (reference sequence). The CDR3 DNA is TGCAGTGCTACGACAGGGCCTCTTAGCACAGATACGCAGTATTTT. Amino acids: CSATTGPLSTDTQYF.

This clonotype was counted ten times or more. This rearrangement joins TRBV7-2 to TRBJ1-5; unclear D gene. CDR1 is SGHTA, CDR2 FQGNSA, per germline. CDR3 length: 13 residues. V lost 3 bases and J 7 bases, leaving 10 bases between the germline ends. The CDR3 nucleotides are TGTGCCAGCAGCTTGACGGTCAACCAGCCCCAGCATTTT. Amino acid sequence: CASSLTVNQPQHF.

V usage is TRBV7-8 and J usage is TRBJ2-2; a weak D match, TRBD1 (6 bases). Germline V gene data show CDR1 as SGHVS and CDR2 as FQNEAQ. The ends were cut back, 4 bases at V and 1 base at J, with 10 bases in the middle. The CDR3 is 15 amino acids. In nucleotides, the CDR3 is TGTGCCAGCAGCTCCCTGGACAGGAACACCGGGGAGCTGTTTTTT. It codes for CASSSLDRNTGELFF.

This clonotype was found a few times. The gene calls are TRBV12-3 or TRBV12-4 and TRBJ2-1; 8 bases map to TRBD2. The CDR3 covers 18 residues. V lost 1 base to trimming and J lost 0 bases; unmatched junction nucleotides: 8. CDR3 nucleotides: TGTGCCAGCAGTTTAGGTTTAGGGCGGGGGGTCTCCTACAATGAGCAGTTCTTC. Amino acid sequence: CASSLGLGRGVSYNEQFF.

This clonotype was seen more than once but under ten times. This sequence joins TRBV14 and TRBJ1-1; a weak D match, TRBD1 (5 bases). This CDR3 contains 13 residues. Trimming took 8 bases from V and 6 from J, leaving 16 bases between them. From germline, CDR1 is SGHDN and CDR2 FVKESK. The CDR3 DNA sequence: TGTGCCAGCTCCCGCAGGGTAGTCCCTGAAGCTTTCTTT. This translates into CASSRRVVPEAFF.

This clonotype was seen more than once but under ten times. This chain connects TRBV25-1 to TRBJ2-5, with D perhaps TRBD1 (6 bases). The length of the CDR3 is 15 residues. Germline loops: CDR1 MGHDK, CDR2 SYGVNS. V lost 4 bases and J lost 7, with 19 bases in between. In DNA, the CDR3 is TGTGCCAGCAGTGGTACAGGGTTGGGTAGTCGGACCCAGTACTTC. Its translation is CASSGTGLGSRTQYF.

The rearrangement uses TRBV5-1 and TRBJ2-3; 14 positions match TRBD2. Looked up from germline, CDR1 is SGHRS and CDR2 is YFSETQ. The CDR3 is made up of 14 amino acids. V was pared by 4 bases and J by 11 bases, with 6 bases of the junction left unmatched. The CDR3 loop is CASSTGTSGGQQYF. The CDR3 nucleotides are TGCGCCAGCAGCACTGGGACTAGCGGGGGCCAGCAGTATTTT.

The chain recombines TRBV5-1 with TRBJ1-2, with TRBD1 identical over 7 bases. After removal of 3 bases from V and 8 bases from J, the junction contained 13 bases not matched to a gene. CDR3 size: 15 residues. Germline lookup yields CDR1 SGHRS and CDR2 YFSETQ. DNA of the CDR3: TGCGCCAGCAGCTACCGACAGGGCTGGGTTGTGGGCTACACCTTC. Protein sequence: CASSYRQGWVVGYTF.

In this sample, this clonotype turned up many times. The chain is built from TRBV12-3 or TRBV12-4 and TRBJ2-3, with 7 bases identical to TRBD2. The CDR3 totals 15 residues. The trim removed 2 bases at V and 2 bases at J, leaving 4 bases unmatched. In DNA form, the CDR3 reads TGTGCCAGCAGTTTAAGGCTAGCGGCCACAGATACGCAGTATTTT. This sequence encodes CASSLRLAATDTQYF.

This clonotype was observed many times. The chain carries TRBV20-1 and TRBJ1-1, with D unresolved. This CDR3 is 15 amino acids long. Germline CDR1 reads DFQATT; CDR2 reads SNEGSKA (reference sequence). V gave up 2 bases and J gave up 5 bases, with 18 bases separating them. The CDR3 sequence: CSARRRAPRATEAFF. The CDR3 nucleotides read TGCAGTGCTAGAAGGCGCGCACCGCGGGCAACTGAAGCTTTCTTT.

The chain joins TRBV11-2 to TRBJ2-3; D possibly corresponds to TRBD2 (6 bases). Germline CDR1 reads SGHAT; CDR2 reads FQNNGV. The V end was cut by 0 bases, the J end by 2 bases, with 12 bases between. This CDR3 comprises 16 residues. The CDR3 protein is CASSLDPSDYTDTQYF. The CDR3 coding sequence is TGTGCCAGCAGCTTAGACCCTAGCGATTACACAGATACGCAGTATTTT.

This clonotype was detected a few times. V and J are TRBV3-1 and TRBJ2-5; D is undetermined. The CDR3 is 14 amino acids. With 4 bases removed from V and 5 bases from J, the gap between germline ends came to 14 bases. Per the germline V gene, CDR1 is LGHDT and CDR2 is YNNKEL (reference sequence). CDR3 in DNA: TGTGCCAGCAGCCGATGGACGGTTCGTGAGACCCAGTACTTC. Amino acid sequence: CASSRWTVRETQYF.

This clonotype was recorded a few times. V is TRBV7-2 and J is TRBJ1-6, with 7 bases fitting TRBD1. V shed 1 base, J shed 8 bases, and the junction held 5 bases outside the gene matches. This CDR3 spans 15 amino acids. Germline values: CDR1 SGHTA, CDR2 FQGNSA. The CDR3 spells CASSLGGGRDSPLHF. Here the CDR3 DNA reads TGTGCCAGCAGCTTAGGAGGGGGCAGGGATTCACCCCTCCACTTT.

This clonotype was detected only a few times. This chain uses TRBV12-5 with TRBJ2-1; a possible D gene is TRBD1 (6 bases). V lost 2 bases and J 16 bases, leaving 15 bases between the germline ends. In germline, CDR1 is LGHNT, CDR2 FRNRAP. This CDR3 is built from 12 residues. In DNA, the CDR3 is TGTGCTAGTGGTTTGTTTAGCCGGGACACATTCTTC. It is translated as CASGLFSRDTFF. The full variable domain, in which reference TRBV12-5 and TRBJ2-1 provide the parts outside the CDR3, is DARVTQTPRHKVTEMGQEVTMRCQPILGHNTVFWYRQTMMQGLELLAYFRNRAPLDDSGMPKDRFSAEMPDATLATLKIQPSEPRDSAVYFCASGLFSRDTFFGPGTRLTVL.

This clonotype was observed a handful of times. The chain couples TRBV10-3 to TRBJ2-2, with D possibly TRBD2 on 5 matching bases. This CDR3 is built from 16 residues. Trimming took 4 bases from V and 0 from J, leaving 12 bases between them. From germline, CDR1 is ENHRY and CDR2 SYGVKD. DNA of the CDR3: TGTGCCATCAGTGCCGGGGAGAACTCGAACACCGGGGAGCTGTTTTTT. Translated: CAISAGENSNTGELFF.

This sequence joins TRBV12-3 or TRBV12-4 and TRBJ2-1; D not resolved. V was trimmed by 3 bases and J by 0 bases, leaving 9 bases between them. This CDR3 is built from 15 residues. The chain's CDR3 is CASSFERLSYNEQFF. The CDR3 DNA reads TGTGCCAGCAGTTTCGAACGGCTCTCCTACAATGAGCAGTTCTTC.

The chain carries TRBV5-1 and TRBJ2-3; perhaps TRBD1 as D (5 bases). V was shortened by 7 bases and J by 4 bases, with 16 bases between the two germline ends. Germline CDR1 SGHRS, CDR2 YFSETQ. The CDR3 sequence is 14 residues long. Here the CDR3 reads CASRLQGSADTQYF. The CDR3, as DNA: TGCGCCAGCCGACTTCAGGGATCCGCAGATACGCAGTATTTT.

This chain connects TRBV25-1 to TRBJ2-6; either TRBD1 or TRBD2 may supply D (5 bases each). Germline V CDR1 and CDR2: MGHDK, SYGVNS. This CDR3 has 18 amino acids. V lost 3 bases and J lost 2, with 17 bases in between. CDR3 sequence (DNA): TGTGCCAGCAGTGAGGACCCGGGACGGGAAACTGGGGCCAACGTCCTGACTTTC. The encoded protein is CASSEDPGRETGANVLTF. The full variable domain, rest sourced from reference TRBV25-1 and TRBJ2-6, is EADIYQTPRYLVIGTGKKITLECSQTMGHDKMYWYQQDPGMELHLIHYSYGVNSTEKGDLSSESTVSRIRTEHFPLTLESARPSHTSQYLCASSEDPGRETGANVLTFGAGSRLTVL.

A few counts support this clonotype. The chain links TRBV4-1 to TRBJ1-5; D is ambiguous. The CDR3 runs 13 residues. Between the trimmed V and J ends, which lost 1 base and 5 bases, there was a span of 6 bases. Germline CDR1 and CDR2: MGHRA and YSYEKL. CDR3 sequence (DNA): TGCGCCAGCAGCCAAGTAGTTTATCAGCCCCAGCATTTT. Its translation is CASSQVVYQPQHF.

This clonotype was observed a few times. The rearrangement links TRBV24-1 to TRBJ2-1, with 8 bases identical to TRBD1. Per germline, CDR1 KGHDR and CDR2 SFDVKD. CDR3 size: 13 residues. V was pared by 7 bases and J by 4 bases, with 2 bases of the junction left unmatched. CDR3 DNA sequence: TGTGCCACCAGCGGGACAGGTTACAATGAGCAGTTCTTC. Its translation: CATSGTGYNEQFF.